This T cell receptor (beta chain) was identified during a study of blood T cells in healthy people across ages. The study, taken as a whole, reports: The recorded TCR beta diversity per million T cells decreased in a roughly linear manner with age. Naive T cell percentage strongly correlated with TCR beta diversity.

A note on this clonotype: Its cognate antigen is unknown.

From germline, CDR1 is SEHNR and CDR2 FQNEAQ (reference sequence). V was pared by 0 bases and J by 0 bases, with 12 bases between. This CDR3 is 17 amino acids long. Every donor contributed roughly 10 milliliters of peripheral blood by blood draw. Primers used in a second PCR of roughly 6 to 12 cycles were a sample-barcoded 5' primer and a J-beta primer mix. TCRdb reprocessed the 5' RACE reads with MiXCR, giving one entry per CDR3 protein. Among around 1,000,000 distinct CDR3 sequences listed, around 25% were seen once. The same data also went into a second study, on T cells of mothers and their children. From that paper: In this cohort, donors were three healthy Caucasian mothers plus their six children.

Material for sequencing was blood. The clonotype originates from a girl aged 2-10 years in good health. The chain is built from TRBV7-9 and TRBJ2-1; D ambiguous. The CDR3 loop is CASSLASLASSYNEQFF. The CDR3 bases are TGTGCCAGCAGCTTAGCCTCACTTGCTAGCTCCTACAATGAGCAGTTCTTC. Combining the CDR3 with reference TRBV7-9 and TRBJ2-1 gives the whole variable domain DTGVSQNPRHKITKRGQNVTFRCDPISEHNRLYWYRQTLGQGPEFLTYFQNEAQLEKSRLLSDRFSAERPKGSFSTLEIQRTEQGDSAMYLCASSLASLASSYNEQFFGPGTRLTVL.